Each of the 20 T cell receptor beta chains below was sequenced from the same sample in a study of blood T cell repertoires in COVID-19. Here immunoSEQ multiplex PCR was the method, and the copy in TCRdb shows in-frame clones only, minus some. The table has about 320,000 clones, approximately 88% seen once. Source material: PBMCs or T cells enriched from blood (not recorded which). These receptors came from a man younger than 45 who had recovered from COVID-19.

The count of this clone is one. The chain recombines TRBV5-6 with TRBJ2-7, with D perhaps matching TRBD2 (7 bases). CDR3 size: 15 residues. Germline V gene data show CDR1 as SGHDT and CDR2 as YYEEEE. With 4 bases removed from V and 2 bases from J, the gap between germline ends came to 16 bases. DNA of the CDR3: TGTGCCAGCAGCGGGGGGGGCGCTTTCCCCTACGAGCAGTACTTC. Protein sequence: CASSGGGAFPYEQYF.

The CDR3 DNA follows: TGTGCCAGCAGCCCACTCCGAGGACAGGGCCACGAGCAGTACTTC. Amino acid sequence: CASSPLRGQGHEQYF. This chain links TRBV6-6 with TRBJ2-7, with 8 bases lining up with TRBD1. The germline gives CDR1 MNHNY, CDR2 SVGAGI (reference sequence). Trimming removed 6 bases from V and 5 bases from J; junction bases left unmatched: 12. The CDR3 is made up of 15 amino acids.

This rearrangement joins TRBV7-8 to TRBJ1-5; D gene unclear. The CDR3 runs 10 residues. Germline values: CDR1 SGHVS, CDR2 FQNEAQ. The CDR3 loop is CVVIGQPQHF. In nucleotides, the CDR3 is TGTGTCGTGATCGGGCAGCCCCAGCATTTT.

The chain recombines TRBV27 with TRBJ2-1; 8 positions match TRBD1. Germline trimming cut 6 bases from V and 6 bases from J; bases unmatched to any gene: 4. The CDR3 loop spans 13 amino acids. Germline V lookup: CDR1 MNHEY, CDR2 SMNVEV (reference sequence). CDR3 sequence: CASRLDRGNEQFF. The CDR3 nucleotides read TGTGCCAGCAGATTAGACAGGGGCAATGAGCAGTTCTTC.

This chain joins TRBV18 and TRBJ1-5, with 9 bases lining up with TRBD1. CDR1 and CDR2 (germline): KGHSH, LQKENI. V shed 2 bases, J shed 0 bases, and the junction held 8 bases outside the gene matches. CDR3 length equals 18 residues. The CDR3 DNA reads TGTGCCAGCTCACCAATGGGACAGGGAGTAAGTAGCAATCAGCCCCAGCATTTT. Translated: CASSPMGQGVSSNQPQHF.

The chain uses TRBV11-3 and TRBJ2-1, with a tentative D call TRBD1 (6 bases). The CDR3 totals 15 residues. V dropped 1 base and J dropped 3 bases, with 10 bases sitting between them. Germline V gives CDR1 SGHNT, CDR2 YENEEA. The CDR3 DNA sequence: TGTGCCAGCAGCTTAGGTGGGGGCAACTACAATGAGCAGTTCTTC. Its protein is CASSLGGGNYNEQFF.

The chain carries TRBV14 and TRBJ1-4; D remains unclear. The V gene lost 2 bases and the J gene lost 6 bases, with 13 bases spanning the gap. The length of the CDR3 is 15 residues. Germline V gene lookup returns CDR1 SGHDN and CDR2 FVKESK. CDR3 sequence: CASSQRTAGDEKLFF. The CDR3 DNA sequence: TGTGCCAGCAGCCAACGAACGGCGGGAGATGAAAAACTGTTTTTT.

The chain employs TRBV6-1 and TRBJ1-2, with 8 positions matching TRBD1. The germline gives CDR1 MNHNS, CDR2 SASEGT. V trimming: 2 bases; J trimming: 7 bases; junction bases outside the gene matches: 6. The CDR3 is 14 amino acids. CDR3 DNA: TGTGCCAGCAGTGAAAGGGCCAGGGGGCCTGGCTACACCTTC. As protein: CASSERARGPGYTF.

CDR3 loop: CAIEGQKNTEAFF. In nucleotides, the CDR3 is TGTGCCATAGAAGGACAGAAGAACACTGAAGCTTTCTTT. The chain recombines TRBV10-3 with TRBJ1-1, with D possibly matching TRBD1 (6 bases). The CDR3 covers 13 residues. V was shortened by 9 bases and J by 1 base, with 12 bases between the two germline ends. Germline V lookup: CDR1 ENHRY, CDR2 SYGVKD.

J is TRBJ1-6 and V is TRBV28, with 10 bases aligning to TRBD1. Germline V gene sequence: CDR1 MDHEN, CDR2 SYDVKM. CDR3 length: 13 amino acids. V shed 9 bases, J shed 7 bases, and the junction held 3 bases outside the gene matches. CDR3 DNA: TGTGCCAGTCGGGACAGGGGAAATTCACCCCTCCACTTT. Translating it yields CASRDRGNSPLHF.

V is TRBV3-1 (or the pseudogene TRBV3-2) and J is TRBJ1-3, with D perhaps matching TRBD1 (6 bases). V lost 1 base and J lost 1, with 8 bases in between. CDR1 is LGHDT and CDR2 is YNNKEL in the germline V gene (reference sequence). The CDR3 has 15 residues. CDR3 sequence reads: CASSQGTASGNTIYF. CDR3 in DNA: TGTGCCAGCAGCCAAGGGACAGCGTCTGGAAACACCATATATTTT.

The chain has TRBV11-3 and TRBJ2-5; possibly TRBD2 for D (5 bases). V dropped 5 bases and J dropped 2 bases, with 6 bases sitting between them. The CDR3 consists of 12 residues. Germline V lookup: CDR1 SGHNT, CDR2 YENEEA. CDR3 loop: CASSAGQETQYF. The CDR3 nucleotides read TGTGCCAGCAGCGCGGGTCAAGAGACCCAGTACTTC.

This rearrangement joins TRBV9 to TRBJ2-7, with a tentative D call TRBD1 (6 bases). The V gene's germline CDR1 is SGDLS and CDR2 YYNGEE. The CDR3 is made up of 18 amino acids. V was clipped by 3 bases and J by 5 bases, with 27 bases between them. Here the CDR3 reads CASSEGWGRRDRFNEQYF. The CDR3 bases are TGTGCCAGCAGCGAGGGGTGGGGCCGAAGAGACAGGTTCAACGAGCAGTACTTC.

The chain combines TRBV7-9 with TRBJ2-5, with a possible D match to TRBD1 (6 bases). CDR3 size: 17 residues. V gave up 5 bases and J gave up 2 bases, with 21 bases separating them. CDR1 SEHNR and CDR2 FQNEAQ come from the germline V gene (reference sequence). The CDR3 region is CASSHGQKLYGQETQYF. Written as DNA, the CDR3 is TGTGCCAGCAGCCACGGACAGAAATTGTATGGTCAAGAGACCCAGTACTTC. Variable domain in full (rest from reference TRBV7-9 and TRBJ2-5): DTGVSQNPRHKITKRGQNVTFRCDPISEHNRLYWYRQTLGQGPEFLTYFQNEAQLEKSRLLSDRFSAERPKGSFSTLEIQRTEQGDSAMYLCASSHGQKLYGQETQYFGPGTRLLVL.

The CDR3 DNA sequence: TGCGCCAGCAGCTTTCAGGGGAGCACCGGGGAGCTGTTTTTT. It encodes CASSFQGSTGELFF. The chain uses TRBV5-1 and TRBJ2-2; tentatively, D is TRBD1 (6 bases). This CDR3 is built from 14 residues. CDR1 and CDR2 (germline): SGHRS, YFSETQ. V lost 2 bases to trimming and J lost 4 bases, with 9 bases between them.

This chain connects TRBV6-5 to TRBJ1-2; maybe TRBD1 (5 bases). V was cut by 5 bases and J by 4 bases, with 14 bases left in between. In germline, CDR1 is MNHEY, CDR2 SVGAGI. The CDR3 contains 14 residues. The CDR3 nucleotides are TGTGCCAGCAGTAGAACCAGGGAGGCCTATGGCTACACCTTC. This codes for CASSRTREAYGYTF.

V is TRBV11-2 and J is TRBJ2-6, with 9 bases fitting TRBD1. The CDR3 covers 19 residues. The ends lost 5 bases at V and 2 bases at J; junction bases unmatched: 13. Germline V gene data show CDR1 as SGHAT and CDR2 as FQNNGV. The CDR3 sequence is CASSLTGTGWRTGANVLTF. The DNA for the CDR3 is TGTGCCAGCAGCCTCACCGGGACAGGGTGGAGGACTGGGGCCAACGTCCTGACTTTC.

The rearrangement joins TRBV10-3 to TRBJ2-5; D is perhaps TRBD2 (6 bases). There are 14 residues in the CDR3. Trimming left V 9 bases short and J 1 base short, with 15 bases between. Germline CDR1 reads ENHRY; CDR2 reads SYGVKD. The CDR3 is CAIGGVAVQETQYF. The CDR3 nucleotides are TGTGCCATTGGGGGAGTAGCGGTCCAAGAGACCCAGTACTTC.

The CDR3 region has the DNA TGCGCCAGCAGCCAAGGCGGCAGGGGGCACAATGAGCAGTTCTTC. Residues: CASSQGGRGHNEQFF. The J gene is TRBJ2-1, the V gene TRBV4-1, with TRBD1 matching 8 bases. The CDR3 loop spans 15 amino acids. Germline CDR1 MGHRA, CDR2 YSYEKL. V was pared by 1 base and J by 5 bases, with 4 bases of the junction left unmatched.

This clone is a singleton in its sample. This chain uses TRBV27 with TRBJ2-3; 11 nucleotides agree with TRBD2. This CDR3 region has 21 residues. V gave up 5 bases and J gave up 0 bases; unmatched junction bases: 19. CDR1 and CDR2 from the germline V gene are MNHEY and SMNVEV (reference sequence). The CDR3 loop reads CASSPPLGVAGGILSTDTQYF. CDR3 DNA: TGTGCCAGCAGTCCCCCCCTCGGGGTAGCGGGGGGGATACTTAGCACAGATACGCAGTATTTT.